These T cell receptor beta chains were read from a single sample in a study of T-cell reconstitution after alpha-beta-depleted transplantation in children. TCRdb ran MiXCR on the PCR reads and lists one entry per CDR3 protein. The data hold approximately 50,000 distinct CDR3 sequences, with more than 5% observed a single time. The sequencing here drew on PBMCs, mostly from graft donor cells, taken 60 days after TCRalphabeta/CD19-depleted stem cell transplant. The receptors were gathered from a female patient aged 2-15 years who had a stem cell transplant for aplastic anemia, so the T cells may come from the graft donor. The CDR3 runs from the conserved cysteine through the conserved F or W. The D gene is left open where the match is weak. The listing skips clone size in some rows; elsewhere it reads once, few, many or a size class.

many	15	TRBJ2-1	TRBV6-5	TRBD1	CASSYYRGSYNEQFF	TGTGCCAGCAGTTACTACAGGGGCTCCTACAATGAGCAGTTCTTC
many	14	TRBJ1-3	TRBV29-1	NA	CSVDIWGEGNTIYF	TGCAGCGTTGATATTTGGGGCGAAGGGAACACCATATATTTT
many	16	TRBJ2-7	TRBV6-2/TRBV6-3	TRBD1	CASSYPGQGWTYEQYF	TGTGCCAGCAGCTACCCGGGACAGGGTTGGACCTACGAGCAGTACTTC
many	13	TRBJ1-6	TRBV20-1	TRBD1	CSAKGQGNSPLHF	TGCAGTGCCAAGGGACAGGGGAATTCACCCCTCCACTTT
many	14	TRBJ1-3	TRBV29-1	NA	CSVGETGRGNTIYF	TGCAGCGTAGGGGAGACAGGCCGTGGAAACACCATATATTTT
NA	16	TRBJ2-3	TRBV29-1	TRBD2	CSVKFPLAASTDTQYF	TGCAGCGTTAAGTTTCCGCTAGCGGCTAGCACAGATACGCAGTATTTT
few	17	TRBJ2-3	TRBV7-9	TRBD2	CASSSGRLLAEADTQYF	TGTGCCAGCAGCTCCGGGCGCCTCCTAGCGGAGGCAGATACGCAGTATTTT
many	16	TRBJ1-1	TRBV20-1	NA	CSARDPAGSLNTEAFF	TGCAGTGCTAGAGACCCTGCGGGGTCCTTAAACACTGAAGCTTTCTTT
many	18	TRBJ2-3	TRBV10-1	TRBD2	CASSERRTSGRSTDTQYF	TGCGCCAGCAGTGAGAGGAGGACTAGCGGGAGGTCCACAGATACGCAGTATTTT
many	16	TRBJ2-3	TRBV12-3/TRBV12-4	NA	CASSFVEGGLPDTQYF	TGTGCCAGCAGTTTCGTAGAGGGGGGATTGCCAGATACGCAGTATTTT
many	15	TRBJ2-1	TRBV5-1	TRBD2	CASRKGLAADNEQFF	TGCGCCAGCCGAAAAGGACTAGCGGCCGACAATGAGCAGTTCTTC
many	13	TRBJ2-3	TRBV15	NA	CATSRDNGYTQYF	TGTGCCACCAGCAGAGATAACGGTTATACGCAGTATTTT
NA	14	TRBJ2-2	TRBV20-1	NA	CSASGWGRTGELFF	TGCAGTGCTAGTGGGTGGGGGCGGACCGGGGAGCTGTTTTTT
many	12	TRBJ2-7	TRBV7-2	NA	CASRSRPDEQYF	TGTGCCAGCAGGAGCAGACCCGACGAGCAGTACTTC
NA	17	TRBJ1-5	TRBV7-9	NA	CASSLDGQEVSNQPQPF	TGTGCCAGCAGCTTAGACGGGCAGGAGGTGAGCAATCAGCCCCAGCCTTTT
many	15	TRBJ2-1	TRBV4-2	TRBD2	CASSPRTSGGSWQFF	TGTGCCAGCAGCCCGCGGACTAGCGGGGGGAGTTGGCAGTTCTTC
many	13	TRBJ2-3	TRBV10-3	NA	CAISFGGPDTQYF	TGTGCCATCAGTTTTGGTGGGCCAGATACGCAGTATTTT
many	15	TRBJ1-1	TRBV5-1	NA	CASSFLGPPNTEAFF	TGCGCCAGCAGCTTTTTGGGACCGCCCAACACTGAAGCTTTCTTT
many	15	TRBJ2-1	TRBV20-1	TRBD2	CSASEAGVSYNEQFF	TGCAGTGCTAGTGAAGCGGGGGTCTCCTACAATGAGCAGTTCTTC
many	15	TRBJ2-1	TRBV5-1	NA	CASSLVGDSYNEQFF	TGCGCCAGCAGCTTGGTTGGGGATTCCTACAATGAGCAGTTCTTC
many	14	TRBJ2-2	TRBV29-1	TRBD2	CSVGAGELPGELFF	TGCAGCGTTGGGGCGGGAGAGCTGCCCGGGGAGCTGTTTTTT
many	15	TRBJ2-1	TRBV15	TRBD2	CATSSGQREIHEQFF	TGTGCCACCAGCAGCGGGCAGCGGGAGATCCATGAGCAGTTCTTC
many	17	TRBJ2-6	TRBV4-3	TRBD1	CASSLGTDLSGANVLTF	TGCGCCAGCAGCCTCGGGACAGACCTCTCTGGGGCCAACGTCCTGACTTTC
many	15	TRBJ2-2	TRBV12-3/TRBV12-4	TRBD1	CASSTDRGSTGELFF	TGTGCCAGCAGTACCGACAGGGGGAGCACCGGGGAGCTGTTTTTT
many	18	TRBJ2-4	TRBV5-1	TRBD2	CASSLSGRDYLAKNIQYF	TGCGCCAGCAGCTTGTCAGGGAGGGACTACTTAGCCAAAAACATTCAGTACTTC
many	11	TRBJ2-3	TRBV29-1	NA	CSVGGVETQYF	TGCAGCGTTGGGGGGGTGGAGACGCAGTATTTT
many	15	TRBJ2-2	TRBV4-1	TRBD2	CASSQAGGFTGELFF	TGCGCCAGCAGCCAAGCGGGAGGCTTCACCGGGGAGCTGTTTTTT
many	16	TRBJ2-7	TRBV11-2	NA	CASSPKRGGTPYEQYF	TGTGCCAGCAGCCCTAAACGGGGCGGCACCCCCTACGAGCAGTACTTC
many	11	TRBJ2-7	TRBV28	NA	CASKRGYEQYF	TGTGCCAGCAAAAGGGGGTACGAGCAGTACTTC
many	14	TRBJ2-2	TRBV25-1	TRBD1	CASSKADRVGELFF	TGTGCCAGCAGTAAGGCTGACAGGGTCGGGGAGCTGTTTTTT
NA	14	TRBJ2-4	TRBV7-9	TRBD2	CASSSSGAWNIQYF	TGTGCCAGCAGCTCTAGCGGGGCTTGGAACATTCAGTACTTC
many	15	TRBJ1-5	TRBV12-3/TRBV12-4	TRBD1	CASSFRQGKAQPQHF	TGTGCCAGCAGTTTTCGACAGGGAAAGGCTCAGCCCCAGCATTTT
many	12	TRBJ2-3	TRBV7-2	TRBD1	CASSWGQESQYF	TGTGCCAGCAGCTGGGGACAGGAATCGCAGTATTTT
many	14	TRBJ2-7	TRBV7-2	NA	CASSQPGRPYEQYF	TGTGCCAGCAGCCAACCCGGCAGGCCCTACGAGCAGTACTTC
many	16	TRBJ2-7	TRBV10-3	TRBD2	CAISAQGLAGIYEQYF	TGTGCCATCAGTGCACAGGGACTAGCGGGGATCTACGAGCAGTACTTC
many	14	TRBJ2-3	TRBV9	NA	CASSPFGSTDTQYF	TGTGCCAGCAGCCCCTTCGGGAGCACAGATACGCAGTATTTT